This passage covers 10 T cell receptor beta chains from one sample sequenced in a study of blood T cell repertoires in COVID-19. Assay: immunoSEQ multiplex PCR; the TCRdb copy retains only in-frame clones and omits some. The repertoire has under 200,000 clones, around four fifths of them found once; the top ten carry 4.4%. The sample comprised PBMCs or T cells enriched from blood (not recorded which). The receptors originated from a woman between 50 and 59 years old who had recovered from COVID-19.

The genes are TRBV12-3 or TRBV12-4 and TRBJ2-3; TRBD1 matches at 8 bases. After removal of 6 bases from V and 3 bases from J, the junction contained 2 bases not matched to a gene. The CDR3 has 13 residues. CDR3 residues: CASRRTGTDTQYF. The DNA of the CDR3 is TGTGCCAGCAGGCGGACAGGGACAGATACGCAGTATTTT.

This chain uses TRBV11-2 with TRBJ1-1; D may be TRBD1 (6 bases). The CDR3 totals 14 residues. Trimming pared 8 bases from V and 6 bases from J, leaving 19 bases between. CDR1 and CDR2 (germline): SGHAT, FQNNGV. CDR3: CASRRGGQEPEAFF. The DNA for the CDR3 is TGTGCCAGCCGCAGGGGTGGGCAGGAGCCTGAAGCTTTCTTT.

CDR3 region: CASIPAGGSTDTQYF. The DNA of the CDR3 is TGTGCCAGTATACCGGCAGGGGGTAGCACAGATACGCAGTATTTT. This chain links TRBV19 with TRBJ2-3; 7 positions match TRBD1. From germline, CDR1 is LNHDA and CDR2 SQIVND (reference sequence). This CDR3 contains 15 residues. The junction had 7 bases not matched to a gene; V was cut back by 7 bases and J by 0 bases.

The chain is built from TRBV5-4 and TRBJ2-2; D gene uncertain. Germline V CDR1 and CDR2: SGHNT, YYREEE (reference sequence). This CDR3 has 14 residues. Trimming cost V 0 bases and J 0 bases, with 3 bases left between them. Here the CDR3 reads CASSLVTNTGELFF. The CDR3 DNA is TGTGCCAGCAGCTTGGTTACGAACACCGGGGAGCTGTTTTTT.

V is TRBV6-1 and J is TRBJ1-5, with D unresolved. This CDR3 is 14 amino acids long. CDR1 and CDR2 (germline): MNHNS, SASEGT. The ends were cut back, 2 bases at V and 5 bases at J, with 10 bases in the middle. Written as DNA, the CDR3 is TGTGCCAGCAGTGAAAGTCGGGATGATCAGCCCCAGCATTTT. As protein: CASSESRDDQPQHF.

The chain couples TRBV4-1 to TRBJ2-3; tentative D call: TRBD1 (6 bases). The V gene lost 0 bases and the J gene lost 0 bases, with 10 bases spanning the gap. The CDR3 totals 16 residues. In germline, CDR1 is MGHRA, CDR2 YSYEKL. The CDR3 here is CASSQDRQASTDTQYF. CDR3 DNA sequence: TGCGCCAGCAGCCAAGATCGACAGGCTAGCACAGATACGCAGTATTTT.

The rearrangement joins TRBV25-1 to TRBJ1-2, with 8 bases fitting TRBD1. CDR1 and CDR2 from the germline V gene are MGHDK and SYGVNS. The CDR3 consists of 15 residues. J was trimmed by 4 bases and V by 5 bases; bases with no gene match: 9. CDR3 sequence: CASSTRSGQGYGYTF. The DNA of the CDR3 is TGTGCCAGCAGTACCCGCTCCGGACAGGGCTATGGCTACACCTTC.

The V gene is TRBV28, the J gene TRBJ1-2; tentatively, D is TRBD1 (6 bases). Germline values: CDR1 MDHEN, CDR2 SYDVKM. V lost 8 bases, J lost 5 bases, and 15 bases lay in between. This CDR3 is 13 amino acids long. Here the CDR3 reads CASGAGEGYGYTF. CDR3 nucleotides: TGTGCCAGCGGGGCAGGGGAGGGGTATGGCTACACCTTC.

The V call is TRBV15, the J call TRBJ1-3, with 7 bases matching TRBD1. The germline V gene has CDR1 LNHNV and CDR2 YYDKDF (reference sequence). Trimming took 5 bases from V and 0 from J; bases not matched to a gene: 4. The CDR3 runs to 15 residues. Written as DNA, the CDR3 is TGTGCCACCAGCCGGGACAGCAACTCTGGAAACACCATATATTTT. It yields the protein CATSRDSNSGNTIYF.

This chain connects TRBV29-1 to TRBJ2-3; a possible D gene is TRBD2 (5 bases). V was trimmed by 7 bases and J by 3 bases, leaving 14 bases between them. CDR1 is SQVTM and CDR2 is ANQGSEA in the germline V gene. This CDR3 spans 13 amino acids. The CDR3 region has the DNA TGCAGCGCCGACTATGGGTTTACAGATACGCAGTATTTT. Its protein is CSADYGFTDTQYF.